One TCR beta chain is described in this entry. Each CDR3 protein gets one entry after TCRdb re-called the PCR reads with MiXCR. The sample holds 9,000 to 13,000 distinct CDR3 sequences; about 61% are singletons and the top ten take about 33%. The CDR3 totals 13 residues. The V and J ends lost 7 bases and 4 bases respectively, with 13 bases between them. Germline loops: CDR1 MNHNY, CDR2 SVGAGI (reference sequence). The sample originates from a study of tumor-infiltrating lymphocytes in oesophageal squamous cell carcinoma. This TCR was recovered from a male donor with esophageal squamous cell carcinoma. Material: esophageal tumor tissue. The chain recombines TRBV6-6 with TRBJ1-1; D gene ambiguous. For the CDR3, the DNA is TGTGCCAGCAAGGATAAACAGTTCACTGAAGCTTTCTTT. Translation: CASKDKQFTEAFF.